The present TCR beta chain was sequenced within a study of cytomegalovirus exposure and HLA in healthy donors (dated 2017 in TCRdb). For context, the study as a whole: According to an earlier analysis of 550 to 700 of the donors, some 180 million T cells yielded 95 million to 140 million unique TCR beta sequences and 250 to 350 Gb of sequence data. About 280 gigabases of sequencing data and about 92 million unique TCR sequences made up an early release that covered 500 to 700 HLA-typed donors. Of the 398 genotyped donors, around 81% fell in the genetic ancestry cluster associated with self-reported Caucasian donors. The study aimed to test whether cataloging public T cell receptors could reveal signatures of past pathogen exposure. Using immunosequencing, the study profiled T cell repertoires from around 680 subjects and related those repertoires to cytomegalovirus serostatus. Along with the approximately 650-subject first cohort, a separate validation cohort of over a hundred different subjects was used. High-throughput TCR immunosequencing, statistical association of individual TCRs with disease status, and machine learning were combined to predict cytomegalovirus infection status. A later analysis re-examined previously published TCR beta repertoires from around 670 donors and added high-resolution HLA genotyping to investigate patterns of TCR occurrence. The later analysis used no new phenotypic data to find candidate immune exposures, relying instead on TCR beta sequences and their occurrence across donors. An earlier analysis of roughly 580 of the donors used high-throughput TCR beta sequencing to judge whether each TCR beta V gene segment behaved as functional or pseudogenic. Alongside the repertoire data, information on donor age, sex, ethnicity and CMV serostatus was compiled. A later genetic analysis took genome-wide SNP genotypes for about 65% of the 666 donors and used that subset as a discovery cohort. Every discovery cohort repertoire had been produced on one sequencing platform. Class I and class II HLA loci were covered by the typing at four-digit resolution. The number of donors typed differed by locus, with 629-630 for A, B, C, DRB1 and DQB1, more than 500 for DQA1, some 570 for DPA1, and under 490 for DPB1. Roughly five DR-DQ haplotypes were treated as single units for association and clustering because of strong linkage in the cohort. On average, around 200,000 unique TCR beta nucleotide sequences were sequenced per donor among more than 350 genotyped donors of the cohort, with around 19% of those sequences being non-productive. Results the study describes overall, beyond this receptor: Immune exposure information for the cohort was limited to CMV serostatus. Cytomegalovirus status was reported to be diagnosed by the classifier with high specificity and sensitivity in both the original and validation cohorts. It was suggested by the authors that the approach could potentially be generalized to other disease states and immunological phenotypes. Because counts were too low, 15 to 20 rarely observed V segments, including chromosome 9 orphons, were left out of the earlier analysis of about 500 of the donors. A later genetic analysis reported fewer N-insertions in productive TCRs among donors in an Asian-associated ancestry cluster than the roughly 700-donor mean. A further reported finding was that TCR beta sequences accurately predicted the HLA-A and HLA-B alleles for most subjects in the first cohort. The cohort was sequenced for TCR beta chains only, and without alpha or paired-chain data the features that could be detected were limited. In vitro tests confirmed that a few of the cytomegalovirus-associated TCR beta chains recognize cytomegalovirus antigens. Roughly uniform sequencing depth across donors was assumed in presence/absence analyses, although this assumption may not hold. Most CMV-associated TCR beta chains appeared to be HLA-restricted in a later analysis, and the HLA associations seemed to be driven largely by CMV exposure. HLA typing was unavailable for some donors at each locus, so association tests used only the typed subset. When HLA alleles, especially DR and DQ, strongly co-occurred, attributing TCR associations to individual alleles was difficult. An association between a missense DCLRE1C variant and V-gene and J-gene trimming of TCR beta chains was found in a later genetic analysis and replicated in an independent cohort. In a later analysis, some 18,000 TCR beta sequences were associated with specific HLA alleles at a false discovery rate of 0.05. In a later analysis, HLA-associated TCR beta chains were found to be more clonally expanded and to have lower generation probabilities than equally common non-associated chains. A later analysis found that TCR association rates varied across HLA loci, with DRB1 alleles showing the most associated TCRs and HLA-C alleles the fewest. The study gave a list of over 150 TCR beta chains associated with cytomegalovirus. In an earlier analysis of fewer than 700 of the donors, most TCR beta V segments appeared in productive rearrangements about 87% or about 30% of the time, broadly matching IMGT annotations. Because the 87-base-pair reads could not distinguish some IMGT-functional V segments, including TRBV6-2 and TRBV6-3, those segments were excluded. A cluster of highly shared sequence variants was judged likely to represent a technical artifact of the sequencing pipeline. According to a later analysis, parvovirus B19, influenza, CMV and Epstein-Barr virus appeared linked to several top co-occurrence clusters. Most TCR sequences were observed very rarely across donors, whereas some public TCRs were present in many individuals. Correlated functional status among segregating V segments might reflect linkage disequilibrium, but an unknown experimental factor could not be ruled out.

The cohort consisted of approximately 670 healthy bone marrow donors. Cohort members were all nominally healthy when sampled, although unrecorded immune exposures were likely present. The donor was CMV seronegative and was included in the group of hundreds of seronegative cohort members. Each donor provided a peripheral blood sample, and peripheral blood mononuclear cells were used for TCR beta sequencing. Genomic DNA was extracted from the blood cell samples with the Qiagen DNeasy Blood Extraction Kit. Library prep was done by the immunoSEQ multiplex PCR assay. The multiplex PCR relied on a mix of 60 forward primers for TCR Vbeta segments and 13 reverse primers for TCR Jbeta segments. The CDR3 region of rearranged TCR beta genes was amplified from genomic DNA by a multiplex PCR assay. Amplified TCR beta libraries were sequenced as 87-base-pair reads on the Illumina HiSeq System. The authors processed their data as follows. A later analysis tallied 70 million to 100 million unique TCR beta chains across the 550 to 850 repertoires, and 10 million to 11 million of those chains were shared by two or more donors. To remove PCR and sequencing errors, raw reads were error-corrected and collapsed into unique sequences using a nearest-neighbor algorithm that merged closely related sequences. V, D and J gene segments were assigned by aligning CDR3 sequences to IMGT reference sequences. Each retained sequence needed at least a six-nucleotide match to both a V gene segment and a J gene segment. Rearrangements were classified as productive when the CDR3 lacked stop codons and remained in frame with V and J, and all other rearrangements were classified as non-productive. CDR3 was defined according to IMGT convention as the region running from the second conserved V-encoded cysteine to the conserved J-encoded phenylalanine. Sequences without an unambiguous match to a single V gene segment were excluded from the earlier analysis of almost 600 of the donors. In an earlier analysis of approximately 590 of the donors, V segments were called functional above 56.7% productive rearrangements and were called segregating when the between-donor standard deviation exceeded 5%. To diagnose cytomegalovirus status from the catalog of TCR beta chain sequences, a statistical classification framework was built. V and J gene assignment, in a later analysis, came from comparing TCR nucleotide sequences with IMGT/GENE-DB human TR gene sequences. Using the TCRdist pipeline, a later analysis assigned CDR3 sequences along with most-parsimonious VDJ recombination scenarios. In a later analysis, every TCR beta chain was defined by the combination of its CDR3 amino acid sequence and its V-gene family, and reads without a unique V-gene family were dropped. A later analysis removed roughly 590 highly shared, low-generation-probability nucleotide sequences to deal with suspected cross-contamination and a sequencing artifact. In a later analysis, a clonal expansion index for each public chain was calculated from normalized within-repertoire ranks of inferred template counts. In a later analysis, generation probabilities were computed using a VDJ recombination model fitted to out-of-frame rearrangements, and the results were checked against IGoR. Hypergeometric tests were used in a later analysis to score TCR-TCR, TCR-HLA and TCR-CMV co-occurrence, with a repertoire-size bias correction applied to the TCR pairs. False discovery rates were estimated in a later analysis by permuting HLA or CMV assignments 20 times. In a later analysis, co-occurring TCRs were grouped using DBSCAN, with TCRdist sequence similarity added in when clustering inside HLA-allele-positive subsets. For co-occurrence clustering, repertoires with fewer than 30,000 or more than 120,000 public chains were excluded, along with about five repertoires with anomalous nucleotide sharing. TCRdb holds this immuneACCESS table with in-frame rearrangements only. Some clones are missing; in checked studies, unresolved V genes explain under half, and the rest has no known cause. The V and J calls and clone size were taken over from that table, and D and trimming were inferred from the DNA. The sample table records about 98,000 clones; about 81% of these occur just once. 1.4% to 1.5% of the sample belongs to the ten largest clones.

V has 4 bases trimmed and J has 2 bases trimmed; junction bases matching no gene number 18. The CDR3, cysteine through phenylalanine, is 19 amino acids long. Kept here is only the CDR3 DNA, which spans 57 bases and is read in frame from base 1. Based on the germline V gene, the CDR1 and CDR2 sequences are SGDLS and YYNGEE. The table lists this clone with a count of one. It has no known antigen specificity. Base qualities are not provided; no much larger clone lies one nucleotide away. The sequencing input was PBMCs. The chain links TRBV9 with TRBJ1-2; 9 central nucleotides agree with TRBD1. This clonotype was obtained from a man aged 35-49 years in good health and CMV-seronegative. The CDR3 loop reads CASSPSLGTGRGQNYGYTF. The DNA reads as follows: TGTGCCAGCAGCCCTAGCTTAGGGACAGGGAGAGGGCAAAACTATGGCTACACCTTC.